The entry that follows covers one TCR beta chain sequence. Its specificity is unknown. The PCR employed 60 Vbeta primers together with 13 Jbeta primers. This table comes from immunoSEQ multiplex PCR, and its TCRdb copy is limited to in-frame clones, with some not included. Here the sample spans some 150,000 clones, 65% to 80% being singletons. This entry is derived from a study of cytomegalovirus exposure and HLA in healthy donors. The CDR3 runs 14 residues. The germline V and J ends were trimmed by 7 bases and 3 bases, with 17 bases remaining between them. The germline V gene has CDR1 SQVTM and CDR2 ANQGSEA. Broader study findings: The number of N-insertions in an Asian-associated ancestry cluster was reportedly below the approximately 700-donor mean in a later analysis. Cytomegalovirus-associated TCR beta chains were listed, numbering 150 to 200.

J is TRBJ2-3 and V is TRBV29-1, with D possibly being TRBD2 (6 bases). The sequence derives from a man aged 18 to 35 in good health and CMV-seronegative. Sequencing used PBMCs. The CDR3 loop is CSAALAGQTDTQYF. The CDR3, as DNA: TGCAGCGCCGCTCTTGCGGGGCAGACAGATACGCAGTATTTT.